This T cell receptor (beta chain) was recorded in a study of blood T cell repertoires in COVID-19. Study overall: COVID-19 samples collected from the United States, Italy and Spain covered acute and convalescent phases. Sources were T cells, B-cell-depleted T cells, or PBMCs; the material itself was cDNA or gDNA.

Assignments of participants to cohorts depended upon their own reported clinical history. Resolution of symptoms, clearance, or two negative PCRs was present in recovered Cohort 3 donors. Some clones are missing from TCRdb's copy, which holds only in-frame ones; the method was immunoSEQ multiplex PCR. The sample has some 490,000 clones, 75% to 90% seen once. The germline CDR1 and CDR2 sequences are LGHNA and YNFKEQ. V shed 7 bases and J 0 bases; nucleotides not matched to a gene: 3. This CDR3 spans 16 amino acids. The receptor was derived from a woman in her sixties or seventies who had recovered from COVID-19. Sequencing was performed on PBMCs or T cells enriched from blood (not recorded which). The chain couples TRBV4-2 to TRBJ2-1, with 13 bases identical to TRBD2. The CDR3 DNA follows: TGTGCCAGCAAGGGACTAGCGGGGAGCTCCTACAATGAGCAGTTCTTC. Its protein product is CASKGLAGSSYNEQFF.